This TCR beta chain was recorded in a study of blood T cell repertoires in COVID-19. Study-level background: Samples taken during acute and convalescent COVID-19 were collected in the United States, Italy and Spain. T cells, B-cell-depleted T cells, or PBMCs provided the cDNA or gDNA that served as material.

Per the authors' pipeline: Nucleated cell number was recorded as an estimate derived from reference gene primer amplification. Data came from immunoSEQ multiplex PCR; TCRdb stores just in-frame clones and leaves some out. V and J calls and clone size are copied from that table; D and trimming were computed from the DNA. Among 60,000 or so clones listed, roughly four fifths were seen once. Trimming shortened V by 7 bases and J by 10 bases, and 16 bases separated the two germline ends. CDR1 is LGHNT and CDR2 is FRNRAP in the germline V gene. This CDR3 spans 12 amino acids. Material for sequencing was peripheral blood. The sequence derives from a human donor in a cohort sampled during active COVID-19. The V and J genes are TRBV12-5 and TRBJ1-1; D may be TRBD1 (6 bases). CDR3 protein: CASVRGGTGAFF. CDR3 nucleotides: TGTGCTAGTGTCAGGGGAGGGACGGGAGCTTTCTTT.